What follows are 7 T cell receptor beta chains derived from one specimen sequenced in a study of T-cell reconstitution after alpha-beta-depleted transplantation in children. Unique molecular identifiers were incorporated into the prepared TCRbeta library. TCRdb reanalysed the PCR reads using MiXCR and keeps one entry per CDR3 protein. The sample records just under 350,000 distinct CDR3 sequences, around 15% being singletons. The source material was PBMCs, mostly from graft donor cells, sampled 360 days after TCRalphabeta/CD19-depleted stem cell transplant. The source is a male patient between 2 and 10 years old who had a stem cell transplant for acute lymphoblastic leukemia, so the T cells may come from the graft donor.

This chain joins TRBV4-2 and TRBJ2-5; D is perhaps TRBD1 (6 bases). V lost 1 base and J lost 8, with 11 bases in between. Germline CDR1 LGHNA, CDR2 YNFKEQ. The CDR3 loop spans 13 amino acids. In nucleotides, the CDR3 is TGTGCCAGCAGCCAAGCGAGAGGGGGAACCCAGTACTTC. Translating gives CASSQARGGTQYF.

The genes are TRBV6-4 and TRBJ2-3; the D is unclear. The CDR3 consists of 13 residues. Germline V gene sequence: CDR1 MRHNA, CDR2 SNTAGT. Trimming stripped 0 bases from V and 6 bases from J, with 7 bases between. The CDR3 sequence is CASSDSPGDTQYF. CDR3 bases: TGTGCCAGCAGTGACTCTCCCGGGGATACGCAGTATTTT.

This chain links TRBV19 with TRBJ2-7, with 9 positions matching TRBD1. The CDR3 length is 15 residues. The germline gives CDR1 LNHDA, CDR2 SQIVND (reference sequence). The V segment lost 4 bases and the J segment 1 base; nucleotides outside the gene matches: 5. The DNA of the CDR3 is TGTGCCAGTAGTACCGGGACAGGGATATCCTACGAGCAGTACTTC. It encodes CASSTGTGISYEQYF.

The chain has TRBV3-1 and TRBJ2-2, with no clear D. The V gene's germline CDR1 is LGHDT and CDR2 YNNKEL (reference sequence). CDR3 length equals 17 residues. Trimming took 4 bases from V and 1 from J, leaving 16 bases between them. The CDR3 sequence is CASSPHLWLENTGELFF. The CDR3 DNA reads as TGTGCCAGCAGCCCCCACCTCTGGCTTGAGAACACCGGGGAGCTGTTTTTT.

This clonotype was counted ten times or more. V usage is TRBV20-1 and J usage is TRBJ2-5, with D possibly being TRBD2 (6 bases). There are 13 residues in the CDR3. The ends were cut back, 3 bases at V and 5 bases at J, with 13 bases in the middle. Germline-derived CDR1 and CDR2 are DFQATT and SNEGSKA (reference sequence). The DNA of the CDR3 is TGCAGTGCTAGGACATGGGGGGAGGAGACCCAGTACTTC. This translates into CSARTWGEETQYF.

This chain connects TRBV7-9 to TRBJ2-7; the match to TRBD2 covers 10 bases. The CDR3 has 15 residues. The J segment lost 2 bases and the V segment lost 2 bases, leaving 3 bases of the junction unmatched. Germline values: CDR1 SEHNR, CDR2 FQNEAQ (reference sequence). The CDR3 coding sequence is TGTGCCAGCAGCTTATCCCTAGCGGGAGCCTACGAGCAGTACTTC. The encoded protein is CASSLSLAGAYEQYF.

The chain links TRBV9 to TRBJ2-5; 8 bases agree with TRBD1. Germline-derived CDR1 and CDR2 are SGDLS and YYNGEE. This CDR3 comprises 14 residues. V trimming: 3 bases; J trimming: 5 bases; junction bases outside the gene matches: 6. The chain's CDR3 is CASSALWTGETQYF. The CDR3, as DNA: TGTGCCAGCAGCGCCCTATGGACAGGGGAGACCCAGTACTTC.